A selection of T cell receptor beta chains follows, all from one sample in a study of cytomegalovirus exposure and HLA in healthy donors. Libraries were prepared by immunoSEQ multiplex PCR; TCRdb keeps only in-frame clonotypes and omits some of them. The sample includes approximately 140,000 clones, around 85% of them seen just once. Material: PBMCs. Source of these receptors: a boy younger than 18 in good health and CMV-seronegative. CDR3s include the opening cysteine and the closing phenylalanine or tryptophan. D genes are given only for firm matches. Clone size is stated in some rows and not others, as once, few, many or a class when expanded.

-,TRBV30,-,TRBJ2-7,TGTGCCTGGGCCGGGCTGGGGATCAGGCTGGGGGGCTTC,CAWAGLGIRLGGF
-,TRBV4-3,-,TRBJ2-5,TGCGCCAGCAGCCGGAGGGACGGGCTCGGGGAGACCCAGTACTTC,CASSRRDGLGETQYF
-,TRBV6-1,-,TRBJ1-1,TGTGCCAGCAGTGAAGAGGTAAGGCCCCGAAACAGAAACACTGAAGCTTTCTTT,CASSEEVRPRNRNTEAFF
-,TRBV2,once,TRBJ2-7,TGTGCCAGCAGTGACCCGAGGGCCGTCTCCTACGAGCAGTACTTC,CASSDPRAVSYEQYF
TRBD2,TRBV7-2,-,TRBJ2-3,TGTGCCAGCAGCCTAGCGGGAGTTGGTGGCACAGATACGCAGTATTTT,CASSLAGVGGTDTQYF
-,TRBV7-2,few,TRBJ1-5,TGTGCCAGCAGCCATGGCAGTAATCAGCCCCAGCATTTT,CASSHGSNQPQHF
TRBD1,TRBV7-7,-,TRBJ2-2,TGTGCCAGCAGCCTAAGGACAGGGTCGACGAACACCGGGGAGCTGTTTTTT,CASSLRTGSTNTGELFF
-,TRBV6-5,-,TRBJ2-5,TGTGCCAGCAGTTATTTTCTGCAAGAGACCCAGTACTTC,CASSYFLQETQYF
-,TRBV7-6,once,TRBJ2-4,TGTGCCAGCAGCTCCGGTCCTCTAAACATTCAGTACTTC,CASSSGPLNIQYF
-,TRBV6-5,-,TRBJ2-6,TGTGCCAGCAGTTCCGACTTCTCTGGGGCCAACGTCCTGACTTTC,CASSSDFSGANVLTF
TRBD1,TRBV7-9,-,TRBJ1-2,TGTGCCAGCAGCCTAGACAGGGACGGCTACACCTTC,CASSLDRDGYTF
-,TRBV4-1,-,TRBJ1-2,TGCGCCAGCAGCCAAGTTATGGGGCATGGCTACACCTTC,CASSQVMGHGYTF
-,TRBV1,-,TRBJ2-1,TGCACCAGCAGCCAAGATAGGGGCGGGAGGAAACGTTGGGACAATGAGCAGTTCTTC,CTSSQDRGGRKRWDNEQFF
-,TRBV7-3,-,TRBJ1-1,TGTGCCAGCAGCTCACAGGGACCGAACACTGAAGCTTTCTTT,CASSSQGPNTEAFF
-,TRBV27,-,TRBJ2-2,TGTGCCAGCAGTACCGACTCTTCCGGGGAGCTGTTTTTT,CASSTDSSGELFF
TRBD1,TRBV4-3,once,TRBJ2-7,TGCGCCAGCAGCCAAGAACCCGGGACAGGAGGCCTCTACGAGCAGTACTTC,CASSQEPGTGGLYEQYF
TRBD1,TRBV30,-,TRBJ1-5,TGTGCCTGGAGTAGGGGACAGGGGGCTGCCCAGCCCCAGCATTTT,CAWSRGQGAAQPQHF
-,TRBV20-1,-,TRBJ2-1,TGCAGTGCCAGGAGAGGGAATGAGCAGTTCTTC,CSARRGNEQFF
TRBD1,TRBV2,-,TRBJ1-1,TGTGCCAGCAGCGGGACAGCCTTGAACACTGAAGCTTTCTTT,CASSGTALNTEAFF
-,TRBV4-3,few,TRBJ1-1,TGCGCCAGCAGCCAAGAGCCTGGGGAGGGCTCCACTGAAGCTTTCTTT,CASSQEPGEGSTEAFF
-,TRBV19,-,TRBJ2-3,TGTGCCAGTAGTATAGAGAGAGAGGGCCTCACAGATACGCAGTATTTT,CASSIEREGLTDTQYF
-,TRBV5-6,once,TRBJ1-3,TGTGCCAGCAGCCGCTCACTGATATCCTCTGGAAACACCATATATTTT,CASSRSLISSGNTIYF
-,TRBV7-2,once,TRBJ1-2,TGTGCCAGCAGCACAAGACAGACAGATGGCTACCCCTTC,CASSTRQTDGYPF
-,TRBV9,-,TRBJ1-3,TGTGCCAGCAGCGTCGGTTTAGGGGCTGGAAACACCATATATTTT,CASSVGLGAGNTIYF
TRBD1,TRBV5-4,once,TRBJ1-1,TGTGCCAGCAGCCCACAAAGGACAGGGGGGGCCACTGAAGCTTTCTTT,CASSPQRTGGATEAFF
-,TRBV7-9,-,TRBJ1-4,TGTGCCAGCAGCTTAGGGGAGGGAGAAAAACTGTTTTTT,CASSLGEGEKLFF
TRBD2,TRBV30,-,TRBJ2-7,TGTGCCTGGCAGACTAGCGGTGATAGCGCCTACGAGCAGTACTTC,CAWQTSGDSAYEQYF
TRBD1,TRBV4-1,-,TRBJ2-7,TGCGCCAGCAGCACCCGACAGGGAACCTACGAGCAGTACTTC,CASSTRQGTYEQYF
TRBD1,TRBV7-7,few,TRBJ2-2,TGTGCTAGCAGCCTCGGGACAGCCGGGGAGCTGTTTTTT,CASSLGTAGELFF
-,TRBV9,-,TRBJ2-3,TGTGCCAGCAGCGTAGTTGCTCTCGGAGATACGCAGTATTTT,CASSVVALGDTQYF
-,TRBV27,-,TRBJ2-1,TGTGCCAGCAGTTTATCGGCGGGGAGCTCCTACAATGAGCAGTTCTTC,CASSLSAGSSYNEQFF
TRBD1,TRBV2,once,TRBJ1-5,TGTGCCAGCTCTACGGACAGGGTCGGATTGGGCAATCAGCCCCAGCATTTT,CASSTDRVGLGNQPQHF
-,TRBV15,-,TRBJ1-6,TGTGCCACCAGCAGAGGGGGCGATTCACCCCTCCACTTT,CATSRGGDSPLHF
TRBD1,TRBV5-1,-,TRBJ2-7,TGCGCCAGCAGCCCAAGGGGGCACGAGCAGTACTTC,CASSPRGHEQYF
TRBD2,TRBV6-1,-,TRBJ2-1,TGTGCCAGCAGTGAAAACGGGGAGGGCTACAATGAGCAGTTCTTC,CASSENGEGYNEQFF
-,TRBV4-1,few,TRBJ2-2,TGCGCCAGCAGCGCTATCGACATGGGACTTAACACCGGGGAGCTGTTTTTT,CASSAIDMGLNTGELFF
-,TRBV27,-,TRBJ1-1,TGTGCCAGCAGGGCCGATGAAGCTTTCTTT,CASRADEAFF
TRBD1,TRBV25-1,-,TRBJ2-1,TGTGCCAGCAGTGACAGGGGGTCCTACAATGAGCAGTTCTTC,CASSDRGSYNEQFF
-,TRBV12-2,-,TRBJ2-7,TGTGCAAGTCGCCTATCGCTTTGCGGACACCCCTACGAGCAGTACTTC,CASRLSLCGHPYEQYF
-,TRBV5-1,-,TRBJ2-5,TGCGCCAGCACCCCCCCAGGGAAAGAGACCCAGTACTTC,CASTPPGKETQYF
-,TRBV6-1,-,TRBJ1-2,TGTGCCAGCAGTGCACTTCCGGGGTTGGGCGGTAACTATGGCTACACCTTC,CASSALPGLGGNYGYTF
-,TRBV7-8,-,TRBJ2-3,TGTGCCAGCAGCTTCAAGCGGGGCACAGATACGCAGTATTTT,CASSFKRGTDTQYF
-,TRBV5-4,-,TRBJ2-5,TGTGCCAGCAGCTTCCCGAAGAGAGAGACCCAGTACTTC,CASSFPKRETQYF
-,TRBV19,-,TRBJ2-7,TGTGCCAGTAGTATCGGAGGACAGACCTACGAGCAGTACTTC,CASSIGGQTYEQYF
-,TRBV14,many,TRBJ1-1,TGTGCCAGCAGCCTCCTGATGACAGCGCTGAACACTGAAGCTTTCTTT,CASSLLMTALNTEAFF
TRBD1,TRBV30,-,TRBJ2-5,TGTGCCTGGAGCCGACAGGGTTTGTCTGAGACCCAGTACTTC,CAWSRQGLSETQYF